This T cell receptor beta chain is drawn from a study of blood T cell repertoires in COVID-19. Study as a whole: COVID-19 samples collected from the United States, Italy and Spain covered acute and convalescent phases.

This CDR3 comprises 15 residues. The ends were cut back, 1 base at V and 4 bases at J, with 11 bases in the middle. In germline, CDR1 is SGHAT, CDR2 FQNNGV. Repertoires were generated with immunoSEQ multiplex PCR, while TCRdb's copy carries only in-frame clones and drops some. Here the sample spans hundreds of thousands of clones, 75% to 90% being singletons. The specimen was peripheral blood. The TCR was taken from a woman between 18 and 30 years old with acute or convalescent COVID-19. The chain links TRBV11-2 to TRBJ2-1; D call uncertain. CDR3 sequence: CASSLVYPSYNEQFF. The CDR3 DNA follows: TGTGCCAGCAGCTTAGTCTACCCGAGTTACAATGAGCAGTTCTTC.